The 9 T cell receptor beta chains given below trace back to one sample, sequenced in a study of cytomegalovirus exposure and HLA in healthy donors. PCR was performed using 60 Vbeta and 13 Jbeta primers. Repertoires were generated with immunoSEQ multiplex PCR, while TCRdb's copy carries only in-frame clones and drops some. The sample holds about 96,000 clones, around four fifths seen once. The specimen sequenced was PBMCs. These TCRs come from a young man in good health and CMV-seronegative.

The CDR3 spells CASKEGPTDTQYF. The CDR3 DNA is TGTGCCAGCAAGGAGGGTCCCACAGATACGCAGTATTTT. The genes are TRBV28 and TRBJ2-3; D is possibly TRBD2 (6 bases). The CDR3 covers 13 residues. Germline lookup yields CDR1 MDHEN and CDR2 SYDVKM. Between the trimmed V and J ends, which lost 7 bases and 2 bases, there was a span of 10 bases. The full variable domain, in which reference TRBV28 and TRBJ2-3 provide the parts outside the CDR3, is DVKVTQSSRYLVKRTGEKVFLECVQDMDHENMFWYRQDPGLGLRLIYFSYDVKMKEKGDIPEGYSVSREKKERFSLILESASTNQTSMYLCASKEGPTDTQYFGPGTRLTVL.

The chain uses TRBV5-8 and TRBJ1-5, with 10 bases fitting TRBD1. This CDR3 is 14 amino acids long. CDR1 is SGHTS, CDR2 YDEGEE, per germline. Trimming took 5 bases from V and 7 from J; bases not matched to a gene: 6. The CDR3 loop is CASRPTGGGQPQHF. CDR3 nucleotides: TGTGCCAGCAGGCCGACAGGGGGCGGACAGCCCCAGCATTTT.

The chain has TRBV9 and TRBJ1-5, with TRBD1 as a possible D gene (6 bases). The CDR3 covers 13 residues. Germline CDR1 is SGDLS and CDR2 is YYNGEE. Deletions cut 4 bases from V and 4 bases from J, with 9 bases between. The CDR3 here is CASSRTVNQPQHF. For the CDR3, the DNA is TGTGCCAGCAGCCGGACAGTGAATCAGCCCCAGCATTTT.

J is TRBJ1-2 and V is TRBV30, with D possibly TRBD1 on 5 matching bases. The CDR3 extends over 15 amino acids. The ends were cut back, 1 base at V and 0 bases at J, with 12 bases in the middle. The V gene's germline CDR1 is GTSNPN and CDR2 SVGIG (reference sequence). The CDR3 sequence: CAWSAQTGSNYGYTF. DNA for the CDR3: TGTGCCTGGAGTGCCCAAACAGGTTCTAACTATGGCTACACCTTC.

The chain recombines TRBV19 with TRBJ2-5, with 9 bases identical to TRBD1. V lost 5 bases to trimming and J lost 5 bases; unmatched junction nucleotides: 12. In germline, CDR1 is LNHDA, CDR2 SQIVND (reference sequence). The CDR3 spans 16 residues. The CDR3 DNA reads TGTGCCAGTAGTTCCCGCGGACAGGGGCCAGGGGAGACCCAGTACTTC. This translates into CASSSRGQGPGETQYF. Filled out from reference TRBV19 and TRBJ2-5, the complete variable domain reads DGGITQSPKYLFRKEGQNVTLSCEQNLNHDAMYWYRQDPGQGLRLIYYSQIVNDFQKGDIAEGYSVSREKKESFPLTVTSAQKNPTAFYLCASSSRGQGPGETQYFGPGTRLLVL.

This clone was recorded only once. The CDR3 DNA follows: TGTGCCAGCAGCATTACTAAGGAGAACACTGAAGCTTTCTTT. Its protein is CASSITKENTEAFF. V usage is TRBV7-6 and J usage is TRBJ1-1; no definite D call. Per the germline V gene, CDR1 is SGHVS and CDR2 is FNYEAQ. The germline V and J ends were trimmed by 5 bases and 1 base, with 11 bases remaining between them. The CDR3 contains 14 residues.

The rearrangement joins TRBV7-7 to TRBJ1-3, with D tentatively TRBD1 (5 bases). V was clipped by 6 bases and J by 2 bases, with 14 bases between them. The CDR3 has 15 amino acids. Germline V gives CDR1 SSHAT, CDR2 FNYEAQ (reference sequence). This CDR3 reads CASSPGSGAGNTIYF. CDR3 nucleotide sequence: TGTGCCAGCAGTCCCGGGTCGGGGGCTGGAAACACCATATATTTT.

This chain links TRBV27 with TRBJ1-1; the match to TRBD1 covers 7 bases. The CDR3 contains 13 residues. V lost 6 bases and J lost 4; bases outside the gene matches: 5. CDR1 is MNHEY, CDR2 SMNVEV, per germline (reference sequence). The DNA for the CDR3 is TGTGCCAGCAGGGCGCAGGGGGGCACTGAAGCTTTCTTT. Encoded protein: CASRAQGGTEAFF.

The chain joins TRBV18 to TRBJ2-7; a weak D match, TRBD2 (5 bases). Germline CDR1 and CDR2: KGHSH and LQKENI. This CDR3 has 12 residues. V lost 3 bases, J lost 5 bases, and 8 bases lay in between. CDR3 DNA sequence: TGTGCCAGCTCACCTCTCGGGGACGAGCAGTACTTC. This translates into CASSPLGDEQYF.